The clone carrying this TCR beta chain showed up just once. Germline assignment: CDR1 KGHDR and CDR2 SFDVKD. CDR3 size: 22 residues. With 9 bases clipped from V and 2 bases from J, the junction kept 31 bases outside the gene matches. Original handling: Quantification of nucleated cells was approximated via reference gene primer amplification. TCRdb keeps only in-frame clones here, not all; method: immunoSEQ multiplex PCR. V, J and clone size were drawn from that table, and D and trimming were deduced from the DNA. This table has some 130,000 clones, approximately 88% appearing once. This sample stems from a study of blood T cell repertoires in COVID-19. Background on the study: Sites in the United States, Italy and Spain provided acute and convalescent COVID-19 samples. PBMCs, B-cell-depleted T cells, or T cells were the source of the cDNA or gDNA that made up the material.

This receptor was identified in a man in his sixties or seventies with active COVID-19. The rearrangement links TRBV24-1 to TRBJ2-5; 8 positions match TRBD1. The sequenced sample consisted of peripheral blood. CDR3 sequence: CATSTPGTGAPEDQIRQETQYF. CDR3 DNA: TGTGCCACCTCAACCCCGGGGACAGGCGCTCCAGAGGACCAGATACGACAAGAGACCCAGTACTTC.